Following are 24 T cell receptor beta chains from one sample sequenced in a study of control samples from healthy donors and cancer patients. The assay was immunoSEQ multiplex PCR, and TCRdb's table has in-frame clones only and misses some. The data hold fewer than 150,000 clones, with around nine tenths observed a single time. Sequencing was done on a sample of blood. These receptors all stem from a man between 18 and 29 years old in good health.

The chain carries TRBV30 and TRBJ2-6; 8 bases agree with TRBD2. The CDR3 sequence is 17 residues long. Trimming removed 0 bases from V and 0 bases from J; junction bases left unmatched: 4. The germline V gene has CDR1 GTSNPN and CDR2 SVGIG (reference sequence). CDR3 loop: CAWSVRGGNSGANVLTF. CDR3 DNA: TGTGCCTGGAGTGTCCGGGGGGGCAACTCTGGGGCCAACGTCCTGACTTTC. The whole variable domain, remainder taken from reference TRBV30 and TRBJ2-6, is SQTIHQWPATLVQPVGSPLSLECTVEGTSNPNLYWYRQAAGRGLQLLFYSVGIGQISSEVPQNLSASRPQDRQFILSSKKLLLSDSGFYLCAWSVRGGNSGANVLTFGAGSRLTVL.

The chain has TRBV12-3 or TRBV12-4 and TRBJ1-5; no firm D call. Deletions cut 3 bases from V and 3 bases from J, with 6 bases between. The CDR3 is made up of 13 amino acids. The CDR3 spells CASSFVPNQPQHF. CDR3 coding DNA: TGTGCCAGCAGTTTTGTCCCCAATCAGCCCCAGCATTTT.

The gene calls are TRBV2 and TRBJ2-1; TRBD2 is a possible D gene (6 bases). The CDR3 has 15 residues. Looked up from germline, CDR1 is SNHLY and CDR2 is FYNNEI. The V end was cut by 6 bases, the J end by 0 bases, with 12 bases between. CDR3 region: CASRGGASSYNEQFF. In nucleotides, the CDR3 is TGTGCCAGCAGGGGCGGGGCAAGCTCCTACAATGAGCAGTTCTTC.

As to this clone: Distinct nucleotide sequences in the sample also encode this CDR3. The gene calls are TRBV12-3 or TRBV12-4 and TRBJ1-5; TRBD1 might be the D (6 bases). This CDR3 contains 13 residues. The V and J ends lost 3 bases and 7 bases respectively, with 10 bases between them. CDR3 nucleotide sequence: TGTGCCAGCAGTTTGGGGGGCGGCCAGCCCCAGCATTTT. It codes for CASSLGGGQPQHF.

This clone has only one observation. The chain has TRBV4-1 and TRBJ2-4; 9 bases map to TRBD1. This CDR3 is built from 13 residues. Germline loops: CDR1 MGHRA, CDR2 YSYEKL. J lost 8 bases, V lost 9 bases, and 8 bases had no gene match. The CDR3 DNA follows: TGCGCCAGTGGGCCCGGGACAGGGTACATTCAGTACTTC. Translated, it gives CASGPGTGYIQYF.

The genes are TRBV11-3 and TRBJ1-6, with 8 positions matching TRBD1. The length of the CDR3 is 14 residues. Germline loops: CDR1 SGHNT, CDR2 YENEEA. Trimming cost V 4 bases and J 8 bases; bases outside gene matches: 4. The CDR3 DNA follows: TGTGCCAGCAGCTCGGACAGGGCTTATTCACCCCTCCACTTT. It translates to CASSSDRAYSPLHF.

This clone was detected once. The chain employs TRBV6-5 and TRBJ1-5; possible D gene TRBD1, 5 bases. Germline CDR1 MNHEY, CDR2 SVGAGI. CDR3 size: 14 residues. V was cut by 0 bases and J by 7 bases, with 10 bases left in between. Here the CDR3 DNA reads TGTGCCAGCAGTTACTCCGCAGGGCGGCAGCCCCAGCATTTT. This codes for CASSYSAGRQPQHF.

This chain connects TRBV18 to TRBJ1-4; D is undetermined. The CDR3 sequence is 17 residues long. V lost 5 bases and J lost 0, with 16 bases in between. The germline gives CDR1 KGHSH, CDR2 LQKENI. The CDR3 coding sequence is TGTGCCAGCTCAAGAACGGCAGTACCAGCAACTAATGAAAAACTGTTTTTT. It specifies CASSRTAVPATNEKLFF.

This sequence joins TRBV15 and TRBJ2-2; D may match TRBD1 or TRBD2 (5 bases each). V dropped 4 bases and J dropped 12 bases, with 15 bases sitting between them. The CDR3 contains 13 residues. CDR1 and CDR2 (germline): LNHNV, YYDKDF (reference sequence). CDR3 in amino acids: CATSNEGPLKLFF. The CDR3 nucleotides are TGTGCCACCAGCAATGAGGGGCCGCTGAAGCTGTTTTTT.

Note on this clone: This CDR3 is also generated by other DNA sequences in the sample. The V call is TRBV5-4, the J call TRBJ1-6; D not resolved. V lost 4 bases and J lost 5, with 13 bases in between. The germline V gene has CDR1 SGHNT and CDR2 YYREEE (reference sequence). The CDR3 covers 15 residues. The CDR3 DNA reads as TGTGCCAGCAGCCTGAGGACGGGAAATAATTCACCCCTCCACTTT. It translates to CASSLRTGNNSPLHF.

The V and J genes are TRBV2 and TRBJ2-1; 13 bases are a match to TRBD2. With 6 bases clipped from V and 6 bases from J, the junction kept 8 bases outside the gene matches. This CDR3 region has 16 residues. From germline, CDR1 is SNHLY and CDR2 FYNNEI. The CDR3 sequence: CASSPSGLAGVNEQFF. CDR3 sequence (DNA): TGTGCCAGCAGCCCTTCCGGACTAGCGGGAGTCAATGAGCAGTTCTTC.

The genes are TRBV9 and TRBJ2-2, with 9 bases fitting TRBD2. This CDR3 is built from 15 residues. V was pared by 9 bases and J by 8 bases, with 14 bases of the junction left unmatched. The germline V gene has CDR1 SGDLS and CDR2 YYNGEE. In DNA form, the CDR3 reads TGTGCCACCAGGCATGGCGGGAGGGCCGCAGGGGAGCTGTTTTTT. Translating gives CATRHGGRAAGELFF.

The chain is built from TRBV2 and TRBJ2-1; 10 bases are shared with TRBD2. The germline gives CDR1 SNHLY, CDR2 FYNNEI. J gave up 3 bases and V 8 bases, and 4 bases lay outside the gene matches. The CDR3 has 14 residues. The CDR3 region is CASGLADLYNEQFF. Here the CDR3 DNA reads TGTGCCAGCGGACTAGCGGACCTCTACAATGAGCAGTTCTTC.

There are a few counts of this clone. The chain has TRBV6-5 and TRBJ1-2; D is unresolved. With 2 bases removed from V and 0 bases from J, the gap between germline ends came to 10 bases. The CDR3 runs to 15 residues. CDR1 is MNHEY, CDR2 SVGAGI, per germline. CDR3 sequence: CASSYVDGANYGYTF. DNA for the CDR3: TGTGCCAGCAGTTACGTGGACGGAGCTAACTATGGCTACACCTTC.

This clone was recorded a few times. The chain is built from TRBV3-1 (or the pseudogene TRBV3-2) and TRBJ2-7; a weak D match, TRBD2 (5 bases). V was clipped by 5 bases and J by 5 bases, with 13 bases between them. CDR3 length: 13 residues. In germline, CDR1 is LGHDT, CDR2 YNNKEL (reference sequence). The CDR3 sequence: CASSFRTRNEQYV. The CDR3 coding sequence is TGTGCCAGCAGCTTTCGAACTAGAAACGAGCAGTACGTC.

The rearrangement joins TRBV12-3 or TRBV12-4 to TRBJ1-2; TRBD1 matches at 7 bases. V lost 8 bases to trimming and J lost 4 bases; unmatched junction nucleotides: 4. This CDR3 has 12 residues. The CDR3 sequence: CASVQGVYGYTF. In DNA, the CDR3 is TGTGCCAGCGTGCAGGGGGTCTATGGCTACACCTTC.

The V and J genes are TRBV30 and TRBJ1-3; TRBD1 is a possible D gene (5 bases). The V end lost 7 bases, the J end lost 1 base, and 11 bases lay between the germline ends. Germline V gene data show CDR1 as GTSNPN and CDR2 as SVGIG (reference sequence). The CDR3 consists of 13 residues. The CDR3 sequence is CAYNTGSGNTIYF. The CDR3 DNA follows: TGTGCCTATAACACAGGATCTGGAAACACCATATATTTT.

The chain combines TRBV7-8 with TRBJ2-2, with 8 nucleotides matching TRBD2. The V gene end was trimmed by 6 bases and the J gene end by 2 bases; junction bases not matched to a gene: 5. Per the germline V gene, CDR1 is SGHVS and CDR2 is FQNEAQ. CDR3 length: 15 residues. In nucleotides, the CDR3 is TGTGCCAGCAGGCCTGGACTAGCTAACACCGGGGAGCTGTTTTTT. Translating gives CASRPGLANTGELFF.

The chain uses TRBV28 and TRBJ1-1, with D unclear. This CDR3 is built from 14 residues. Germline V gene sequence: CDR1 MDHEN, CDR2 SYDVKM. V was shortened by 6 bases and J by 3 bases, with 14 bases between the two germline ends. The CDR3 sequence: CASSPTGIDTEAFF. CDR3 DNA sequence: TGTGCCAGCAGCCCGACCGGAATAGACACTGAAGCTTTCTTT.

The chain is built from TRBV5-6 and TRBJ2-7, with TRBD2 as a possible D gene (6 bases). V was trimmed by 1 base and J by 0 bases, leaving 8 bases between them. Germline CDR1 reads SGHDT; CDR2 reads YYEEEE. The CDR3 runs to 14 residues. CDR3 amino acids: CASSLRESSYEQYF. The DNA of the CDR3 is TGTGCCAGCAGCTTGCGGGAGAGCTCCTACGAGCAGTACTTC.

DNA of the CDR3: TGTGCCAGCAGCTTAAGCGGGGAGCAGTTCTTC. Translating gives CASSLSGEQFF. The chain combines TRBV7-2 with TRBJ2-1; a possible D gene is TRBD2 (6 bases). The germline V gene has CDR1 SGHTA and CDR2 FQGNSA. CDR3 length: 11 amino acids. Between the trimmed V and J ends, which lost 2 bases and 10 bases, there was a span of 6 bases.

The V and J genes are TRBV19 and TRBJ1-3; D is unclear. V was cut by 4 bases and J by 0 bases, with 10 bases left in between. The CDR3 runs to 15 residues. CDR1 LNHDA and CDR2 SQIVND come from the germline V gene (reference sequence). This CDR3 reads CASSRRIDSGNTIYF. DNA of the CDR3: TGTGCCAGTAGTAGACGGATCGACTCTGGAAACACCATATATTTT.

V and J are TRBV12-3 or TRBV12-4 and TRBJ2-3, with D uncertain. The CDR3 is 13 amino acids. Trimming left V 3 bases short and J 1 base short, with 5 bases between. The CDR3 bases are TGTGCCAGCAGTTTCCGGGGCACAGATACGCAGTATTTT. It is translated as CASSFRGTDTQYF.

CDR3 bases: TGTGCCAGCAGTCCCCCGGGCGAGAAAAACATTCAGTACTTC. This sequence encodes CASSPPGEKNIQYF. This chain joins TRBV6-5 and TRBJ2-4, with D uncertain. The CDR3 length is 14 residues. V was cut by 5 bases and J by 4 bases, with 12 bases left in between. In germline, CDR1 is MNHEY, CDR2 SVGAGI.